These 31 T cell receptor beta chains were all obtained from the same sample, sequenced in a study of tissue T cells after allogeneic stem cell transplantation. Some clones are missing from TCRdb's copy, which holds only in-frame ones; the method was immunoSEQ multiplex PCR. Of almost 9,500 clones in the sample, about 47% were seen once. Time point meaning: mouse harvest day 7 after allogeneic transplant. Each mouse received 10^7 T-cell-depleted marrow cells plus 10^6 splenic CD5+ T cells by tail vein. The sample was gut tissue. The source is a female BALB/c mouse given C57BL/6 T cells with graft-versus-host disease after an allogeneic hematopoietic cell transplant.

By frequency in the sample, this clone is medium-sized (0.01 to 0.1%). Gene names follow the mouse nomenclature. The CDR3 end lies 1 residue beyond the end of the read and is filled in from the germline J gene. This chain uses TRBV31 with TRBJ1-3; TRBD1 matches at 7 bases. V lost 4 bases, J lost 0 bases, and 3 bases stayed unmatched. The germline V gene has CDR1 GKSSPN and CDR2 SITVG. This CDR3 spans 14 amino acids. CDR3: CAWNRDSSGNTLYF. The sequenced part of the CDR3 DNA is TGTGCCTGGAACCGGGACAGTTCTGGAAATACGCTCTAT. Variable domain in full (rest from reference TRBV31 and TRBJ1-3): AQTIHQWPVAEIKAVGSPLSLGCTIKGKSSPNLYWYWQATGGTLQQLFYSITVGQVESVVQLNLSASRPKDDQFILSTEKLLLSHSGFYLCAWNRDSSGNTLYFGEGSRLIVV.

As concerns this clone: Gene names are mouse gene names. The read ends 1 residue early relative to the CDR3; the germline J gene fills the gap. The chain is built from TRBV13-2 and TRBJ2-1; unclear D gene. Germline CDR1 and CDR2: NNHNN and SYGAGS (reference sequence). The CDR3 runs to 12 residues. Trimming shortened V by 5 bases and J by 2 bases, and 5 bases separated the two germline ends. CDR3 region: CASGADYAEQFF. CDR3 DNA, as far as it was read: TGTGCCAGCGGCGCAGACTATGCTGAGCAGTTC.

A remark on this clone: All gene names here are mouse names. Read coverage stops 1 residue before the CDR3 terminus; the germline J gene supplies the remainder. The J gene is TRBJ2-4, the V gene TRBV14; no firm D call. The CDR3 sequence is 11 residues long. Germline loops: CDR1 SGHDT, CDR2 FRDEAV. V gave up 4 bases and J gave up 4 bases, with 4 bases separating them. CDR3 sequence: CASSLENTLYF. The CDR3 bases that were read are TGTGCCAGCAGTCTAGAAAACACCTTGTAC.

For this clone: The gene names here belong to mouse. Sequencing ends 1 residue short of the CDR3 end; the germline J gene provides the rest. The rearrangement links TRBV15 to TRBJ2-2; TRBD1 agrees at 9 bases. The germline CDR1 and CDR2 sequences are SGHND and FRSKSL. V lost 7 bases and J lost 0; bases outside the gene matches: 3. The CDR3 length is 15 residues. The CDR3 here is CASTRQGANTGQLYF. The CDR3 bases that were read are TGTGCCAGCACCCGACAGGGGGCAAACACCGGGCAGCTCTAC.

This clone has just a few counts. The genes and germline here are from mouse. The read halts 1 residue ahead of the CDR3 end, with the missing end drawn from the germline J gene. The V and J genes are TRBV26 and TRBJ2-7; D is uncertain. V was trimmed by 2 bases and J by 6 bases, leaving 8 bases between them. CDR3 length equals 12 residues. In germline, CDR1 is KGHPV, CDR2 FQNQEV (reference sequence). Incomplete CDR3 DNA: TGTGCCAGCAGTCTGAGAGGGCCTGAACAGTAC. As protein: CASSLRGPEQY. The CDR3, in full, reads CASSLRGPEQYF.

Concerning this clone: Gene names are mouse gene names. The CDR3 extends 1 residue past the end of the read, so its final part is completed from the germline J gene. The chain couples TRBV29 to TRBJ1-4, with D uncertain. The germline V gene encodes CDR1 MSHET and CDR2 SYDVDS. The V and J ends lost 5 bases and 4 bases respectively, with 8 bases between them. CDR3 length equals 13 residues. The CDR3 DNA, read in part, is TGTGCTAGCAGTCGAAACAGCAACGAAAGATTATTT. This translates into CASSRNSNERLF. In full, the CDR3 reads CASSRNSNERLFF.

This clone appeared a few times. Each gene name is a mouse one. The read gets to within 1 residue of the CDR3 end, and the germline J gene fills in the rest. At the DNA level, this CDR3 is encoded by other sequences in the same sample as well. V usage is TRBV26 and J usage is TRBJ1-3; D remains ambiguous. Germline CDR1 and CDR2: KGHPV and FQNQEV (reference sequence). The V end lost 6 bases, the J end lost 0 bases, and 9 bases lay between the germline ends. There are 14 residues in the CDR3. The covered CDR3 bases are TGTGCCAGCAGCCTACAGAATTCTGGAAATACGCTCTAT. Translation gives CASSLQNSGNTLY. The whole CDR3 sequence is CASSLQNSGNTLYF.

To note about this clone: The genes and germline here are from mouse. The CDR3 region is CASSLGNTEVFF. The sequenced CDR3 bases are TGTGCAAGCAGCTTAGGCAACACAGAAGTCTTC. The V and J genes are TRBV16 and TRBJ1-1; D uncertain. The DNA ends 1 residue before the CDR3 does, and the rest of the CDR3 is filled in from the germline J gene. Trimming took off 1 base at V and 2 bases at J, with 2 bases between the two ends. Germline CDR1 and CDR2: SGHSA and FRNQAP. CDR3 length: 12 residues.

This clone has only a few counts. Mouse gene names and germline throughout. The read falls 1 residue short of the CDR3 end, and the missing part is taken from the germline J gene. This chain joins TRBV26 and TRBJ2-1, with D possibly called TRBD1 or TRBD2 (5 bases each). Trimming removed 3 bases from V and 1 base from J, with 10 bases in between. CDR1 KGHPV and CDR2 FQNQEV come from the germline V gene (reference sequence). This CDR3 has 15 amino acids. The CDR3 reads CASSLPGPNYAEQFF. The DNA read from the CDR3 is TGTGCCAGCAGTCTCCCGGGACCCAACTATGCTGAGCAGTTC. Together with reference TRBV26 and TRBJ2-1, the CDR3 gives the full variable domain: NSKVIQTPRYLVKGQGQKAKMRCIPEKGHPVVFWYQQNKNNEFKFLINFQNQEVLQQIDMTEKRFSAECPSNSPCSLEIQSSEAGDSALYLCASSLPGPNYAEQFFGPGTRLTVL.

With respect to this clone: Genes and germline come from the mouse. The read terminates 1 residue ahead of where the CDR3 ends, so the germline J gene completes it. The chain has TRBV12-1 and TRBJ2-7, with 10 positions matching TRBD2. Germline trimming cut 1 base from V and 0 bases from J; bases unmatched to any gene: 2. The V gene's germline CDR1 is SGHSN and CDR2 HYEKVE. The CDR3 consists of 15 residues. The CDR3 DNA, read in part, is TGTGCCAGCTCTCTGGGACTGGGGAGCTCCTATGAACAGTAC. Residues: CASSLGLGSSYEQY. The whole CDR3 protein reads CASSLGLGSSYEQYF.

Comments on this clone: Any gene name here is a mouse gene name. The observed sequence ends 1 residue before the CDR3 terminus, with the missing tail filled in from the germline J gene. The gene calls are TRBV12-1 and TRBJ2-3; D perhaps matches TRBD1 (6 bases). The CDR3 totals 14 residues. V lost 0 bases to trimming and J lost 2 bases, with 8 bases between them. Germline V gene sequence: CDR1 SGHSN, CDR2 HYEKVE. The CDR3 loop reads CASSLHRVAETLYF. CDR3 bases read: TGTGCCAGCTCTCTCCACAGGGTTGCAGAAACGCTGTAT.

A remark on this clone: Each gene name is a mouse one. The chain's CDR3 is CASSQEKNSGNTLYF. CDR3 DNA, as far as it was read: TGTGCCAGCAGCCAAGAAAAGAATTCTGGAAATACGCTCTAT. The rearrangement links TRBV5 to TRBJ1-3; no firm D call. The sequence runs out 1 residue before the end of the CDR3; the remainder is reconstructed from the germline J gene. V lost 0 bases to trimming and J lost 0 bases, with 6 bases between them. Germline V lookup: CDR1 LGHNA, CDR2 YNLKQL (reference sequence). The CDR3 is 15 residues long.

Comment on this clone: Genes and germline are mouse. The CDR3 extends 1 residue past the end of the read, so its final part is completed from the germline J gene. V gene TRBV26 combines with J gene TRBJ1-3; D is unresolved. The CDR3 runs to 15 residues. The V end lost 2 bases, the J end lost 0 bases, and 8 bases lay between the germline ends. Germline CDR1 is KGHPV and CDR2 is FQNQEV (reference sequence). CDR3 bases read: TGTGCCAGCAGTCTGCACACCTATTCTGGAAATACGCTCTAT. It encodes CASSLHTYSGNTLY. In full, the CDR3 reads CASSLHTYSGNTLYF.

In regard to this clone: The gene names given are mouse names. The DNA read from the CDR3 is TGCTCCAGCAGTCAAAGGGGTGCAGAAACGCTGTAT. It is translated as CSSSQRGAETLY. From start to end, the CDR3 is CSSSQRGAETLYF. The chain is built from TRBV23 and TRBJ2-3; the table gives TRBD1 as D, unverified against the DNA. The read finishes 1 residue shy of the CDR3 end, and the germline J gene is used to complete it. The CDR3 loop spans 13 amino acids. CDR1 KGHTA and CDR2 FQNQQP come from the germline V gene. The complete variable domain, with remaining parts taken from reference TRBV23 and TRBJ2-3, reads DAAVTQKPRYLIKMKGQEAEMKCIPEKGHTAVFWYQQKQSKELKFLIYFQNQQPLDQIDMVKERFSAVCPSSSLCSLGIRTCEAEDSALYLCSSSQRGAETLYFGSGTRLTVL.

For this clone: The genes are named according to mouse. Read coverage stops 1 residue before the CDR3 terminus; the germline J gene supplies the remainder. This chain connects TRBV26 to TRBJ1-2, with D possibly matching TRBD1 (5 bases). The germline CDR1 and CDR2 sequences are KGHPV and FQNQEV (reference sequence). The CDR3 totals 14 residues. Between the trimmed V and J ends, which lost 2 bases and 5 bases, there was a span of 12 bases. Incomplete CDR3 DNA: TGTGCCAGCAGTCTGAACGGAAAGGGGTCCGACTACACC. Encoded protein: CASSLNGKGSDYT. The complete CDR3 protein is CASSLNGKGSDYTF.

This clone was detected only once. These gene names are mouse names. The CDR3 end lies 1 residue beyond the end of the read and is filled in from the germline J gene. This chain links TRBV3 with TRBJ1-6; D is undetermined. TRBJ1-6 counts as an open reading frame of uncertain function. Germline CDR1 SNHLY, CDR2 FYNGKV (reference sequence). The V and J ends lost 3 bases and 1 base respectively, with 4 bases between them. This CDR3 contains 14 residues. The CDR3 loop is CASSFRSYNSPLYF. Incomplete CDR3 DNA: TGTGCCAGCAGCTTCAGATCCTATAATTCGCCCCTCTAC.

In this sample, this clone turned up once. The gene names given are mouse names. Read sequence stops 1 residue before the CDR3 end, and the germline J gene provides the missing end. V is TRBV15 and J is TRBJ1-1, with 8 bases matching TRBD1. Germline V gives CDR1 SGHND, CDR2 FRSKSL. CDR3 length: 15 residues. With V trimmed by 3 bases and J by 0 bases, 3 bases remained unmatched. CDR3 in amino acids: CASSLDRAANTEVFF. Incomplete CDR3 DNA: TGTGCCAGCAGTTTGGACAGGGCTGCAAACACAGAAGTCTTC.

This clone came up once. Gene labels here are mouse ones. The read gets to within 1 residue of the CDR3 end, and the germline J gene fills in the rest. V and J are TRBV13-1 and TRBJ2-7; TRBD2 agrees at 7 bases. The CDR3 runs to 12 residues. Germline V gene lookup returns CDR1 NSHNY and CDR2 SYGAGN. V dropped 7 bases and J dropped 4; count of bases not matched to a gene: 5. The covered CDR3 bases are TGTGCCAGCGGGCTGGGGGTTTATGAACAGTAC. Translation: CASGLGVYEQY. The complete CDR3 reads CASGLGVYEQYF.

This clone was seen more than once but under ten times. The listed genes are named as in mouse. The read comes to an end 1 residue before the CDR3 does, leaving the germline J gene to fill in the end. The V call is TRBV5, the J call TRBJ2-5, with a possible D match to TRBD2 (6 bases). Trimming took off 1 base at V and 6 bases at J, with 8 bases between the two ends. This CDR3 region has 13 residues. CDR1 LGHNA and CDR2 YNLKQL come from the germline V gene (reference sequence). The CDR3 protein is CASSQGDFDTQYF. The sequenced part of the CDR3 DNA is TGTGCCAGCAGCCAAGGGGACTTCGACACCCAGTAC.

The table lists this clone with a few counts. The gene names given are mouse names. The read falls 1 residue short of the CDR3 end, and the missing part is taken from the germline J gene. Distinct nucleotide sequences in the sample also encode this CDR3. This chain links TRBV19 with TRBJ1-2; D is undetermined. The CDR3 is made up of 13 amino acids. Germline CDR1 is FNHDT and CDR2 is SITEND (reference sequence). Trimming removed 2 bases at V and 6 bases at J, with 11 bases between. The CDR3: CASSIGEGPDYTF. The covered CDR3 bases are TGTGCCAGCAGTATCGGGGAAGGCCCCGACTACACC.

By sample share, this clone is medium-sized (0.01 to 0.1%). Germline and genes: mouse. Incomplete CDR3 DNA: TGTGCTAGCAGCCCGGGACAGGGGAACGAAAGATTATTT. It specifies CASSPGQGNERLF. The full-length CDR3 reads as CASSPGQGNERLFF. The rearrangement links TRBV29 to TRBJ1-4; TRBD1 aligns across 10 bases. The read gets to within 1 residue of the CDR3 end, and the germline J gene fills in the rest. J was trimmed by 5 bases and V by 6 bases; bases with no gene match: 3. This CDR3 contains 14 residues. Germline-derived CDR1 and CDR2 are MSHET and SYDVDS. The full variable domain, completed using reference TRBV29 and TRBJ1-4, is DMKVTQMPRYLIKRMGENVLLECGQDMSHETMYWYRQDPGLGLQLIYISYDVDSNSEGDIPKGYRVSRKKREHFSLILDSAKTNQTSVYFCASSPGQGNERLFFGHGTKLSVL.

Regarding this clone: Genes here carry mouse names. Sequencing ends 1 residue short of the CDR3 end; the germline J gene provides the rest. The gene calls are TRBV26 and TRBJ1-1; unclear D gene. V shed 3 bases and J shed 6 bases, with 5 bases lying between them. The CDR3 contains 11 residues. Germline CDR1 reads KGHPV; CDR2 reads FQNQEV (reference sequence). CDR3 bases read: TGTGCCAGCAGTCTCGGGGCAGAAGTCTTC. It specifies CASSLGAEVF. The full-length CDR3 reads as CASSLGAEVFF.

The sample holds a few counts of this clone. Gene names and germline refer to mouse. The CDR3 reads CASSLDREGEQYF. Partial CDR3 DNA: TGTGCCAGCAGTCTGGACAGGGAGGGGGAACAGTAC. The rearrangement links TRBV26 to TRBJ2-7; 7 positions agree with TRBD1. Read data end 1 residue before the CDR3 end; the end is taken from the germline J gene. This CDR3 is built from 13 residues. J gave up 7 bases and V 2 bases, and 5 bases lay outside the gene matches. The germline gives CDR1 KGHPV, CDR2 FQNQEV (reference sequence).

As concerns this clone: The germline and genes are mouse ones. The read terminates 1 residue ahead of where the CDR3 ends, so the germline J gene completes it. The rearrangement uses TRBV26 and TRBJ1-3, with D perhaps matching TRBD1 (5 bases). Germline CDR1 is KGHPV and CDR2 is FQNQEV (reference sequence). This CDR3 has 14 amino acids. Trimming took 7 bases from V and 0 from J, leaving 10 bases between them. The part of the CDR3 DNA that was read is TGTGCCAGCATGGGGACGGATTCTGGAAATACGCTCTAT. Amino acid sequence: CASMGTDSGNTLY. The full-length CDR3 reads as CASMGTDSGNTLYF. The full variable domain, its missing parts supplied by reference TRBV26 and TRBJ1-3, is NSKVIQTPRYLVKGQGQKAKMRCIPEKGHPVVFWYQQNKNNEFKFLINFQNQEVLQQIDMTEKRFSAECPSNSPCSLEIQSSEAGDSALYLCASMGTDSGNTLYFGEGSRLIVV.

Concerning this clone itself: Gene and germline names: mouse. The CDR3 protein is CASSHGQGKQDTLYF. Partial CDR3 DNA: TGTGCCAGCAGCCATGGACAGGGGAAGCAGGACACCTTGTAC. The V call is TRBV2, the J call TRBJ2-4; 9 positions agree with TRBD1. Coverage ceases 1 residue before the CDR3 finishes, and the germline J gene fills in the end. Germline assignment: CDR1 LGHNA and CDR2 YSYQKL. This CDR3 contains 15 residues. The V gene end was trimmed by 3 bases and the J gene end by 7 bases; junction bases not matched to a gene: 8.

Turning to this clone: Gene names follow the mouse nomenclature. Read data end 1 residue before the CDR3 end; the end is taken from the germline J gene. The chain uses TRBV12-2 and TRBJ1-6; the D is unclear. TRBJ1-6 is sorted into the ORF group, with uncertain function. The CDR3 length is 12 residues. With 2 bases removed from V and 4 bases from J, the gap between germline ends came to 2 bases. Germline loops: CDR1 SGHLS, CDR2 HYDKME. CDR3 DNA (partial): TGTGCCAGCTCTCAGTATAATTCGCCCCTCTAC. This encodes CASSQYNSPLY. The full CDR3 reads CASSQYNSPLYF.

On this clone: The gene names here belong to mouse. The CDR3 end lies 1 residue beyond the end of the read and is filled in from the germline J gene. The J gene is TRBJ2-1, the V gene TRBV3; TRBD1 agrees at 8 bases. In germline, CDR1 is SNHLY, CDR2 FYNGKV (reference sequence). The CDR3 consists of 13 residues. The ends lost 4 bases at V and 7 bases at J; junction bases unmatched: 3. This CDR3 is CASSSRGRAEQFF. The covered CDR3 bases are TGTGCCAGCAGCTCCAGGGGGCGCGCTGAGCAGTTC.

Regarding this clone: Gene and germline names: mouse. The read ends 1 residue before the CDR3 terminus; that terminus is restored from the germline J gene. The chain couples TRBV26 to TRBJ1-3, with 7 bases fitting TRBD1. Germline V lookup: CDR1 KGHPV, CDR2 FQNQEV (reference sequence). This CDR3 is 13 amino acids long. V gave up 5 bases and J gave up 2 bases; unmatched junction bases: 0. The covered CDR3 bases are TGTGCCAGCAGTACAGGGGCTGGAAATACGCTCTAT. Protein sequence: CASSTGAGNTLY. The full CDR3 is CASSTGAGNTLYF.

To note about this clone: Gene labels here are mouse ones. The CDR3 goes on 1 residue after the read ends, and that part is filled in from the germline J gene. The chain uses TRBV12-2 and TRBJ2-5, with 11 bases matching TRBD2. The germline CDR1 and CDR2 sequences are SGHLS and HYDKME. The CDR3 length is 17 residues. The trim removed 2 bases at V and 0 bases at J, leaving 6 bases unmatched. The DNA read from the CDR3 is TGTGCCAGCTCTCCCGGACTGGGGGGTTCTAACCAAGACACCCAGTAC. Its translation: CASSPGLGGSNQDTQY. The whole CDR3 sequence reads CASSPGLGGSNQDTQYF.

Remarks on this clone: Gene names are the mouse ones. The read terminates 1 residue ahead of where the CDR3 ends, so the germline J gene completes it. J is TRBJ2-5 and V is TRBV20, with D possibly being TRBD2 (6 bases). The CDR3 runs 13 residues. V lost 1 base and J lost 4, with 9 bases in between. Germline lookup yields CDR1 GFQATS and CDR2 STVNSAI. The DNA read from the CDR3 is TGTGGTGCTAGGGCCACTGGGAAAGACACCCAGTAC. It translates to CGARATGKDTQY. The entire CDR3 sequence reads CGARATGKDTQYF.

As to this clone: These gene names are mouse names. The read ends 1 residue shy of where the CDR3 ends; the end is completed using the germline J gene. This chain links TRBV15 with TRBJ1-4, with a possible D match to TRBD1 (6 bases). Germline CDR1 and CDR2: SGHND and FRSKSL. The CDR3 totals 13 residues. Trimming removed 2 bases at V and 5 bases at J, with 6 bases between. Here the CDR3 reads CASSLQGNERLFF. The CDR3 bases that were read are TGTGCCAGCAGTTTACAGGGGAACGAAAGATTATTT.